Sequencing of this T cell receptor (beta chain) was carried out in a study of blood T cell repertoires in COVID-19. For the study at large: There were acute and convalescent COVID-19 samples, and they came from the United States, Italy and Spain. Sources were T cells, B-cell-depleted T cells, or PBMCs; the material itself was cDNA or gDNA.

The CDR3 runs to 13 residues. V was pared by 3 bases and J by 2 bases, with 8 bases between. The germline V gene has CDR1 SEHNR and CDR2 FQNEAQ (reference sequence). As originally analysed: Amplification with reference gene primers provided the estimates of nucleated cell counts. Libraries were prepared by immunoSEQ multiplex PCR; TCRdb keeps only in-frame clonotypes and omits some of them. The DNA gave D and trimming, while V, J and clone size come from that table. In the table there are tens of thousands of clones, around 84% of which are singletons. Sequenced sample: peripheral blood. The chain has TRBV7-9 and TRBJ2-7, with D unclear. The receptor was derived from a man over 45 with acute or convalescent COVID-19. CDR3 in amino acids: CASSLSDTYEQYF. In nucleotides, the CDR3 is TGTGCCAGCAGCTTGAGTGACACCTACGAGCAGTACTTC.